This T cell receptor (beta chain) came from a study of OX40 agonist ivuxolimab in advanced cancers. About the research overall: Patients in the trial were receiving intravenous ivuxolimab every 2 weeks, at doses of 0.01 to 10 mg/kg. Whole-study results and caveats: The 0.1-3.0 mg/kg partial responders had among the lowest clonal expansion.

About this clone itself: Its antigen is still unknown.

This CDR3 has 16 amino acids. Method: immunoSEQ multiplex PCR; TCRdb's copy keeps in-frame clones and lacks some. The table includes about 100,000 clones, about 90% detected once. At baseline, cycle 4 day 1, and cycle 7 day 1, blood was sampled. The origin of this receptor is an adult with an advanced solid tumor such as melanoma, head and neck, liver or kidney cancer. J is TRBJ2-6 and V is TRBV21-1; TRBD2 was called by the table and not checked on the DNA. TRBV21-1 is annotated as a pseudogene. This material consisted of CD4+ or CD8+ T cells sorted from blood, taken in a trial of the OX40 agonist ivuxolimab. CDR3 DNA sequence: TGTGCCAGCAGCAAAGGTGCGGGACCTGGGGCCAACGTCCTGACTTTC. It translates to CASSKGAGPGANVLTF.